This T cell receptor beta chain was sequenced during a study of blood T cell repertoires in COVID-19. Across the whole study: PBMCs, B-cell-depleted T cells, or T cells provided the cDNA or gDNA that made up the material.

CDR3 length: 13 residues. Trimming pared 5 bases from V and 6 bases from J, leaving 13 bases between. CDR1 is LGHNT and CDR2 is FRNRAP in the germline V gene. Sequencing used immunoSEQ multiplex PCR; TCRdb keeps in-frame clones, though not all of them. The data hold fewer than 250,000 clones, with 87% observed a single time. Recruits, aged about 18 to 95 years, lived in 20 to 30 US areas. Either two negative PCRs, clearance, or symptom resolution qualified Cohort 3 donors as recovered. The chain recombines TRBV12-5 with TRBJ1-1; D possibly corresponds to TRBD1 (6 bases). Sequencing was carried out using PBMCs or T cells enriched from blood (not recorded which). The source of this sequence is a young man who had recovered from COVID-19. The CDR3 is CASGPDRTAEAFF. The CDR3 DNA reads as TGTGCTAGTGGTCCCGACAGGACGGCTGAAGCTTTCTTT. Together with reference TRBV12-5 and TRBJ1-1, the CDR3 gives the full variable domain: DARVTQTPRHKVTEMGQEVTMRCQPILGHNTVFWYRQTMMQGLELLAYFRNRAPLDDSGMPKDRFSAEMPDATLATLKIQPSEPRDSAVYFCASGPDRTAEAFFGQGTRLTVV.